The 2 T cell receptor beta chains given below trace back to one sample, sequenced in a study of beta chain features in type 1 diabetes. Expressed TCRB transcripts were sequenced, since all the RNA that had been isolated was reverse transcribed. The method was immunoSEQ multiplex PCR; TCRdb's version includes in-frame clones alone and lacks a portion of them. This sample has under 400,000 clones, with around an eighth found just once. Sequencing was carried out using naive CD4+ T cells from blood. These receptor sequences come from a man between 18 and 35 years old in good health.

This clone was seen more than once but under ten times. The chain joins TRBV6-1 to TRBJ2-7, with 12 nucleotides matching TRBD2. This CDR3 is 16 amino acids long. With V trimmed by 3 bases and J by 4 bases, 7 bases remained unmatched. In germline, CDR1 is MNHNS, CDR2 SASEGT. The CDR3 DNA sequence: TGTGCCAGCAGTGATCTGACTAGCGGGAGCTGGTACGAGCAGTACTTC. It codes for CASSDLTSGSWYEQYF.

The chain uses TRBV7-9 and TRBJ2-7, with a weak D call TRBD1 (5 bases). CDR3 length: 14 amino acids. Between the trimmed V and J ends, which lost 5 bases and 0 bases, there was a span of 11 bases. Per germline, CDR1 SEHNR and CDR2 FQNEAQ (reference sequence). The CDR3 loop reads CASSLQDGSYEQYF. For the CDR3, the DNA is TGTGCCAGCAGCCTACAGGACGGCTCCTACGAGCAGTACTTC.